Given below is one T cell receptor (beta chain) in context. The antigen is not known. This record belongs to a study of shared clonotypes between healthy human individuals. The study, taken as a whole, reports: Generation of non-shared clonotypes was less probable than generation of clonotypes shared by all four donors.

The investigators split CD4+ cells into a CD45RA+ naive subset and a CD45RA-negative memory subset. This table comes from immunoSEQ multiplex PCR, and its TCRdb copy is limited to in-frame clones, with some not included. The data contain about a million clones, roughly 72% of them singletons. Germline CDR1 reads MNHEY; CDR2 reads SVGAGI. The CDR3 is made up of 14 amino acids. V lost 6 bases and J lost 5, with 16 bases in between. Sequenced: memory CD4+ T cells sorted from blood. Subset given: CD45RA-negative fraction. This TCR derives from a young man in good health. The chain couples TRBV6-5 to TRBJ2-5; D is perhaps TRBD1 (5 bases). Here the CDR3 DNA reads TGTGCCAGCAGAGGGGTCGCCAAAGGGGAGACCCAGTACTTC. The encoded protein is CASRGVAKGETQYF.